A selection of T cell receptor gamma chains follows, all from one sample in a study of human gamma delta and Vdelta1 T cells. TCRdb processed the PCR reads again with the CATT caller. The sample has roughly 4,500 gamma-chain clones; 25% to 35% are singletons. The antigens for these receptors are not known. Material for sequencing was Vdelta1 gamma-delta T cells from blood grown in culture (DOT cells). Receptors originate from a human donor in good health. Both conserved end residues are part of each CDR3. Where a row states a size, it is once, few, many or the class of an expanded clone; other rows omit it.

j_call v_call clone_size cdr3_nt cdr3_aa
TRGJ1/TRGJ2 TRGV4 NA TGTGCCACCTGGGACGGGCCGCAGGTATATTATAAGAAACTCTTT CATWDGPQVYYKKLF
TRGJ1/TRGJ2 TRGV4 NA TGTGCCACCTGGGATCCATTAGGTTATAAGAAACTCTTT CATWDPLGYKKLF
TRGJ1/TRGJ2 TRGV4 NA TGTGCCACCTGGGAATCTTATTATTATAAGAAACTCTTT CATWESYYYKKLF
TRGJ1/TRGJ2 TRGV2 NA TGTGCCACCTGGGACCCCGGGGATTATAAGAAACTCTTT CATWDPGDYKKLF
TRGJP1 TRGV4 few TGTGCCCGCCTTGGGTTCAAGATATTT CARLGFKIF
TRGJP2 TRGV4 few TGTGCCACCTGGGACGACCTGAGTGATTGGATCAAGACGTTT CATWDDLSDWIKTF
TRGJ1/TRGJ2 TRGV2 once TGTGCCACCTGGGACAGGCCGCCCAATTATTATAAGAAACTCTTT CATWDRPPNYYKKLF
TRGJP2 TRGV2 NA TGTGCCACCTGGGACGGCCCCAAAAATAGTAGTGATTGGATCAAGACGTTT CATWDGPKNSSDWIKTF
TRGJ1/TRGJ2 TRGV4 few TGTGCCACCTGGGATGCGAGTTGGCATTATTATAAGAAACTCTTT CATWDASWHYYKKLF
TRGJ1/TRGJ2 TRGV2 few TGTGCCACCTGGGACGGGCCGGTGAATTATTATAAGAAACTCTTT CATWDGPVNYYKKLF
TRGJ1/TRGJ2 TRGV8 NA TGTGCCACCTGGGATAGGCGCCCTAATAAGAAACTCTTT CATWDRRPNKKLF
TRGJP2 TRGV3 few TGTGCCACCTGGGACAGCAGATATAGTAGTGATTGGATCAAGACGTTT CATWDSRYSSDWIKTF
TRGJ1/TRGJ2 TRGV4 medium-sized TGTGCCACCTGGGATGGGCCCGGTTATTATAAGAAACTCTTT CATWDGPGYYKKLF
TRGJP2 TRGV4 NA TGTGCCACCTGGGATGGGCCCTACGGTAGTGATTGGATCAAGACGTTT CATWDGPYGSDWIKTF
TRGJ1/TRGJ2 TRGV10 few TGTGCTGCGTGGGAATACTATAAGAAACTCTTT CAAWEYYKKLF
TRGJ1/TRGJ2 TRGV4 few TGTGCCACCTGGGACGATCTCCATTATAAGAAACTCTTT CATWDDLHYKKLF
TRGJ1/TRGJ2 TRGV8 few TGTGCCACCTGGGATTCTGATTATAAGAAACTCTTT CATWDSDYKKLF
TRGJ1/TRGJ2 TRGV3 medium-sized TGTGCCACCTGGGACGGGTCGGGGTATAAGAAACTCTTT CATWDGSGYKKLF
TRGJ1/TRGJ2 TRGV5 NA TGTGCCACCTGGGACAGGCCTAATTTAGATTATAAGAAACTCTTT CATWDRPNLDYKKLF
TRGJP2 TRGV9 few TGTGCCTTGTGGGAGGTTATGGAACAATATAGTAGTGATTGGATCAAGACGTTT CALWEVMEQYSSDWIKTF
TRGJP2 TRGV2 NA TGTGCCGCCTGGGACGGAATTTATAGTAGTGATTGGATCAAGACGTTT CAAWDGIYSSDWIKTF
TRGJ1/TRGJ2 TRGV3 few TGTGCCACCGGGGGGTATTATAAGAAACTCTTT CATGGYYKKLF
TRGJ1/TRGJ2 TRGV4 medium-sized TGTGCCACCTGGGACGGGCCCACGCTGTATTATAAGAAACTCTTT CATWDGPTLYYKKLF
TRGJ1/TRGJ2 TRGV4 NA TGTGCCACCTGGGACGCACTCGATAAGAAACTCTTT CATWDALDKKLF
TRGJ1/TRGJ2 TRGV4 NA TGTGCCACCTATACCACGTTGGGTAAGAAACTCTTT CATYTTLGKKLF
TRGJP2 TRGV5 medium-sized TGTGCCACCTGGGACAGGCGGGGGGCAGGGGGTGATTGGATCAAGACGTTT CATWDRRGAGGDWIKTF
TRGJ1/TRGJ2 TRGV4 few TGTGCCACCTGGGATGGGCCCGATTATTATAAGAAACTCTTT CATWDGPDYYKKLF
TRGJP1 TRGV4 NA TGTGCCACCTGGGATGTGGGTTCCACTGGTTGGTTCAAGATATTT CATWDVGSTGWFKIF
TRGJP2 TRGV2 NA TGTGCCACCTGGGACCCGAGTAGTGATTGGACCAAGACGTTT CATWDPSSDWTKTF